This section outlines one T cell receptor beta chain sequence together with its context. Assay used: immunoSEQ multiplex PCR; TCRdb lists only in-frame clones, some missing. The data hold some 100,000 clones, with 85% to 90% observed a single time. The data stem from a study of T cell responses to AZD1222 COVID-19 vaccine. Trimming took 2 bases from V and 2 from J, leaving 7 bases between them. CDR3 length equals 13 residues. Germline CDR1 SQVTM, CDR2 ANQGSEA. Here the sequenced sample was peripheral blood, taken on day 0 of AZD1222 vaccination. The sequence was collected from an adult in good health. The V and J genes are TRBV29-1 and TRBJ2-1; the D is unclear. In DNA form, the CDR3 reads TGCAGCGTTGAAAGGGTCCCCTACAATGAGCAGTTCTTC. Its translation: CSVERVPYNEQFF.